One and the same sample provided the 26 T cell receptor beta chains below, sequenced in a study of T cell responses to AZD1222 COVID-19 vaccine. TCRdb keeps only in-frame clones here, not all; method: immunoSEQ multiplex PCR. The top ten clones hold 5.4% of a sample with about 130,000 clones, over 90% of them seen once. The source material was peripheral blood, sampled on day 0 of AZD1222 vaccination. These receptors were obtained from an adult in good health.

The chain employs TRBV18 and TRBJ1-4; D gene uncertain. This CDR3 region has 14 residues. The germline gives CDR1 KGHSH, CDR2 LQKENI. The V end was cut by 2 bases, the J end by 4 bases, with 8 bases between. Here the CDR3 reads CASSPSTVNEKLFF. The CDR3 region has the DNA TGTGCCAGCTCACCAAGCACAGTTAATGAAAAACTGTTTTTT.

V gene TRBV5-6 combines with J gene TRBJ1-1; D unclear. The CDR3 is 15 amino acids. Per germline, CDR1 SGHDT and CDR2 YYEEEE. The V gene lost 2 bases and the J gene lost 1 base, with 12 bases spanning the gap. The CDR3 reads CASSFRPGSNTEAFF. CDR3 sequence (DNA): TGTGCCAGCAGCTTCCGGCCGGGTTCGAACACTGAAGCTTTCTTT.

V gene TRBV7-2 combines with J gene TRBJ2-5; no clear D gene. Germline assignment: CDR1 SGHTA and CDR2 FQGNSA. Trimming took 3 bases from V and 4 from J, leaving 9 bases between them. The CDR3 covers 13 residues. The CDR3 DNA is TGTGCCAGCAGCTTTAATTTAGGAGAGACCCAGTACTTC. Residues: CASSFNLGETQYF. Filled out from reference TRBV7-2 and TRBJ2-5, the complete variable domain reads GAGVSQSPSNKVTEKGKDVELRCDPISGHTALYWYRQSLGQGLEFLIYFQGNSAPDKSGLPSDRFSAERTGGSVSTLTIQRTQQEDSAVYLCASSFNLGETQYFGPGTRLLVL.

DNA for the CDR3: TGTGCCAGCAGCTTAGTTGGGGGGGTCGGGTCCTACGAGCAGTACTTC. Protein sequence: CASSLVGGVGSYEQYF. The chain uses TRBV7-8 and TRBJ2-7, with 7 bases identical to TRBD2. From germline, CDR1 is SGHVS and CDR2 FQNEAQ. J gave up 1 base and V 1 base, and 7 bases lay outside the gene matches. This CDR3 is 16 amino acids long.

This clone was detected only once. This sequence joins TRBV4-1 and TRBJ1-2, with 7 bases fitting TRBD1. CDR3 length equals 18 residues. Germline values: CDR1 MGHRA, CDR2 YSYEKL. Trimming at V came to 0 bases and at J to 10 bases, leaving 20 bases not matched to a gene. The CDR3 nucleotides are TGCGCCAGCAGCCAAGATTCCCTATCATCTGACAGGGATACGGACTACACCTTC. The encoded protein is CASSQDSLSSDRDTDYTF.

The chain recombines TRBV4-2 with TRBJ2-4; D unresolved. The germline V gene encodes CDR1 LGHNA and CDR2 YNFKEQ. V was shortened by 10 bases and J by 1 base, with 20 bases between the two germline ends. This CDR3 spans 16 amino acids. As DNA, the CDR3 is TGTGCCACCTCAGCCGAAGGCCTAGAGGCCAAAAACATTCAGTACTTC. It encodes CATSAEGLEAKNIQYF.

V is TRBV29-1 and J is TRBJ1-2, with 7 bases matching TRBD1. V lost 3 bases, J lost 2 bases, and 15 bases stayed unmatched. Germline CDR1 and CDR2: SQVTM and ANQGSEA. The CDR3 totals 17 residues. This CDR3 reads CSVDGIDREESNYGYTF. The CDR3 region has the DNA TGCAGCGTTGATGGGATCGACAGGGAGGAATCCAACTATGGCTACACCTTC. Variable domain in full (rest from reference TRBV29-1 and TRBJ1-2): SAVISQKPSRDICQRGTSLTIQCQVDSQVTMMFWYRQQPGQSLTLIATANQGSEATYESGFVIDKFPISRPNLTFSTLTVSNMSPEDSSIYLCSVDGIDREESNYGYTFGSGTRLTVV.

V is TRBV30 and J is TRBJ1-3; 7 bases line up with TRBD1. This CDR3 has 15 amino acids. Germline values: CDR1 GTSNPN, CDR2 SVGIG (reference sequence). Trimming at V came to 3 bases and at J to 3 bases, leaving 8 bases not matched to a gene. For the CDR3, the DNA is TGTGCCTGGAGCGCGGTAGACAGGGATGGAAACACCATATATTTT. It specifies CAWSAVDRDGNTIYF.

The chain is built from TRBV2 and TRBJ1-6; tentatively, D is TRBD1 (5 bases). Trimming removed 7 bases from V and 0 bases from J, with 16 bases in between. The CDR3 contains 17 residues. CDR1 and CDR2 from the germline V gene are SNHLY and FYNNEI. The CDR3 DNA reads as TGTGCCAGCATACGACAGAAGGAAAGCTCCTATAATTCACCCCTCCACTTT. Amino acids: CASIRQKESSYNSPLHF.

This chain joins TRBV19 and TRBJ1-1; 8 nucleotides line up with TRBD1. In germline, CDR1 is LNHDA, CDR2 SQIVND (reference sequence). V lost 0 bases and J lost 0; bases outside the gene matches: 3. There are 16 residues in the CDR3. CDR3 coding DNA: TGTGCCAGTAGTATAGATCGGACAGGGATGAACACTGAAGCTTTCTTT. It is translated as CASSIDRTGMNTEAFF. Supplemented by reference TRBV19 and TRBJ1-1, the full variable domain reads DGGITQSPKYLFRKEGQNVTLSCEQNLNHDAMYWYRQDPGQGLRLIYYSQIVNDFQKGDIAEGYSVSREKKESFPLTVTSAQKNPTAFYLCASSIDRTGMNTEAFFGQGTRLTVV.

The chain links TRBV20-1 to TRBJ2-7; 9 bases map to TRBD1. J gave up 5 bases and V 3 bases, and 11 bases lay outside the gene matches. This CDR3 has 15 amino acids. Per the germline V gene, CDR1 is DFQATT and CDR2 is SNEGSKA (reference sequence). The CDR3: CSASRPGQGFNEQYF. The CDR3, as DNA: TGCAGTGCTAGTCGTCCGGGACAGGGTTTCAACGAGCAGTACTTC.

The rearrangement uses TRBV29-1 and TRBJ2-2; 8 bases fit TRBD1. The V gene's germline CDR1 is SQVTM and CDR2 ANQGSEA. After removal of 7 bases from V and 6 bases from J, the junction contained 7 bases not matched to a gene. The CDR3 has 13 residues. CDR3 region: CSAIMTGAGELFF. The DNA of the CDR3 is TGCAGCGCTATAATGACAGGGGCCGGGGAGCTGTTTTTT.

V usage is TRBV4-1 and J usage is TRBJ2-6, with TRBD1 identical over 11 bases. Unmatched junction bases numbered 6, after V lost 3 bases and J lost 2 bases. CDR1 and CDR2 from the germline V gene are MGHRA and YSYEKL. The CDR3 contains 18 residues. CDR3 nucleotide sequence: TGCGCCAGCAGCCAGCCAGGGACAGGGGGACCTGGGGCCAACGTCCTGACTTTC. It codes for CASSQPGTGGPGANVLTF.

The chain combines TRBV11-3 with TRBJ2-1; the D is unclear. V gave up 0 bases and J gave up 4 bases, with 4 bases separating them. Germline V lookup: CDR1 SGHNT, CDR2 YENEEA. The length of the CDR3 is 13 residues. The CDR3, as DNA: TGTGCCAGCAGCTTAGATTCATACAATGAGCAGTTCTTC. This sequence encodes CASSLDSYNEQFF.

By sample share, this clone is large. The chain combines TRBV5-6 with TRBJ2-7; 8 nucleotides agree with TRBD2. The CDR3 spans 13 residues. From germline, CDR1 is SGHDT and CDR2 YYEEEE. V trimming: 0 bases; J trimming: 12 bases; junction bases outside the gene matches: 8. CDR3 bases: TGTGCCAGCAGCTTGGGCCGTAGCGGGATGGCGTACTTC. It is translated as CASSLGRSGMAYF.

The rearrangement links TRBV29-1 to TRBJ2-3; D is ambiguous. CDR1 is SQVTM and CDR2 is ANQGSEA in the germline V gene. V was clipped by 0 bases and J by 6 bases, with 16 bases between them. The CDR3 runs to 15 residues. The CDR3: CSVEDPSRSRDTQYF. In nucleotides, the CDR3 is TGCAGCGTTGAAGACCCGTCTCGGTCCAGGGATACGCAGTATTTT.

V gene TRBV27 combines with J gene TRBJ2-1; a possible D gene is TRBD2 (5 bases). Trimming removed 5 bases from V and 9 bases from J, with 17 bases in between. CDR3 length: 14 residues. Germline V CDR1 and CDR2: MNHEY, SMNVEV (reference sequence). The CDR3 DNA reads as TGTGCCAGCAGTCAAACCACGGGGTCACTTGAGCAGTTCTTC. Translation: CASSQTTGSLEQFF.

This clone occurred once. This chain links TRBV30 with TRBJ1-1; D remains unclear. The CDR3 has 12 residues. V gave up 1 base and J gave up 4 bases, with 7 bases separating them. Per germline, CDR1 GTSNPN and CDR2 SVGIG (reference sequence). CDR3: CAWSGGGTEAFF. The DNA of the CDR3 is TGTGCCTGGAGTGGCGGTGGCACTGAAGCTTTCTTT.

The table lists this clone with a few counts. The chain combines TRBV28 with TRBJ2-7; 7 bases are a match to TRBD1. Germline values: CDR1 MDHEN, CDR2 SYDVKM. V gave up 6 bases and J gave up 0 bases; unmatched junction bases: 8. The CDR3 covers 15 residues. The CDR3 is CASSTGTASSYEQYF. DNA for the CDR3: TGTGCCAGCAGCACCGGGACAGCAAGCTCCTACGAGCAGTACTTC.

This clone was seen only once. The gene calls are TRBV21-1 and TRBJ2-7; no check of the table's D call, TRBD1, against the DNA was made. TRBV21-1 is given as a pseudogene. The CDR3 length is 16 residues. DNA of the CDR3: TGTGCCAGCAGCAAAGTAGGGGGCCCAAGCTCCTACGAGCAGTACTTC. It specifies CASSKVGGPSSYEQYF.

The chain has TRBV12-3 or TRBV12-4 and TRBJ1-1; D gene ambiguous. The CDR3 is 13 amino acids. V shed 3 bases and J shed 0 bases, with 5 bases lying between them. The CDR3 DNA reads TGTGCCAGCAGTTTTAAGTTGAACACTGAAGCTTTCTTT. Its protein product is CASSFKLNTEAFF.

V usage is TRBV9 and J usage is TRBJ1-5; D is unclear. Germline CDR1 is SGDLS and CDR2 is YYNGEE. The CDR3 spans 14 residues. The V and J ends lost 0 bases and 3 bases respectively, with 7 bases between them. CDR3 residues: CASSVGQNNQPQHF. The CDR3 region has the DNA TGTGCCAGCAGCGTAGGCCAGAACAATCAGCCCCAGCATTTT.

CDR3 protein: CASSPPQGTGNTIYF. DNA of the CDR3: TGTGCCAGCTCACCACCGCAGGGTACTGGAAACACCATATATTTT. V and J are TRBV18 and TRBJ1-3, with D maybe TRBD1 (5 bases). CDR1 and CDR2 (germline): KGHSH, LQKENI. V lost 0 bases, J lost 2 bases, and 8 bases lay in between. The CDR3 extends over 15 amino acids.

The chain employs TRBV10-3 and TRBJ1-2, with D uncertain. Germline V CDR1 and CDR2: ENHRY, SYGVKD. The CDR3 has 15 amino acids. The germline V and J ends were trimmed by 4 bases and 6 bases, with 18 bases remaining between them. The CDR3 loop reads CAISAESPRYNGYTF. The CDR3 coding sequence is TGTGCCATCAGTGCGGAGTCCCCGAGGTACAATGGCTACACCTTC.

The V call is TRBV2, the J call TRBJ2-7; 12 bases are shared with TRBD1. CDR1 and CDR2 from the germline V gene are SNHLY and FYNNEI. The CDR3 sequence is 15 residues long. The J segment lost 4 bases and the V segment lost 8 bases, leaving 9 bases of the junction unmatched. This CDR3 is CASGEGTGGAYEQYF. The CDR3 DNA follows: TGTGCCAGCGGGGAGGGGACAGGGGGCGCGTACGAGCAGTACTTC.

This clone was seen only once. The chain recombines TRBV6-4 with TRBJ1-1; D remains unclear. The V gene lost 4 bases and the J gene lost 4 bases, with 10 bases spanning the gap. Germline V CDR1 and CDR2: MRHNA, SNTAGT. The CDR3 is 13 amino acids. The CDR3 DNA sequence: TGTGCCAGCAGTGTAAGGGTCGGCACTGAAGCTTTCTTT. This encodes CASSVRVGTEAFF.